This T cell receptor beta chain was observed in a study of OX40 agonist ivuxolimab in advanced cancers. Germline lookup yields CDR1 SGHNT and CDR2 YYREEE (reference sequence). The CDR3 is 17 amino acids. Trimming at V came to 0 bases and at J to 6 bases, leaving 7 bases not matched to a gene. Sequencing was performed with immunoSEQ multiplex PCR; in TCRdb, only in-frame clones are kept and a portion is missing. The profile shows about 84,000 clones, around 90% of them singletons. The starting material was CD4+ or CD8+ T cells sorted from blood, obtained in a trial of the OX40 agonist ivuxolimab. V and J are TRBV5-4 and TRBJ2-4, with 12 nucleotides matching TRBD2. The clonotype comes from an adult with an advanced solid tumor such as melanoma, head and neck, liver or kidney cancer. For the CDR3, the DNA is TGTGCCAGCAGCTTGGGACTAGCGGGGGTTGGTGGAAACATTCAGTACTTC. It codes for CASSLGLAGVGGNIQYF.